Here is one T cell receptor beta chain with its context. The data originate from a study of T cell responses to AZD1222 COVID-19 vaccine. Generated by immunoSEQ multiplex PCR, the TCRdb table keeps only in-frame clones and is missing some. The repertoire holds 160,000 or so clones, roughly 94% seen once, with 4% to 5.5% in the top ten. In germline, CDR1 is SGHVS, CDR2 FNYEAQ. V was pared by 5 bases and J by 3 bases, with 8 bases of the junction left unmatched. This CDR3 is built from 15 residues. The chain uses TRBV7-6 and TRBJ2-7; 9 bases map to TRBD2. Sequenced material: peripheral blood, taken on day 0 of MenACWY control vaccination. This receptor was obtained from an adult in good health. The CDR3 protein is CASSRRTSESYEQYF. The CDR3 region has the DNA TGTGCCAGCAGCCGAAGGACTAGCGAGAGCTACGAGCAGTACTTC.